This TCR beta chain was documented in a study of blood T cell repertoires in COVID-19. Unmatched junction bases numbered 0, after V lost 3 bases and J lost 7 bases. This CDR3 comprises 13 residues. Germline loops: CDR1 MNHEY, CDR2 SMNVEV (reference sequence). Assay used: immunoSEQ multiplex PCR; TCRdb lists only in-frame clones, some missing. The repertoire holds about 140,000 clones, with around four fifths as singletons. Sequencing was carried out using PBMCs or T cells enriched from blood (not recorded which). The V and J genes are TRBV27 and TRBJ2-1; 10 bases agree with TRBD2. This receptor was taken from a woman aged 40 to 50 who had recovered from COVID-19. The CDR3: CASSLGLANEQFF. The DNA of the CDR3 is TGTGCCAGCAGTTTGGGACTAGCGAATGAGCAGTTCTTC.